The next 30 T cell receptor beta chains were all read from a single sample in a study of T cells in Graves' hyperthyroidism and ophthalmopathy. Regions amplified from RNA transcripts were the TCR beta CDR3 regions. TCR CDR3 underwent first-round RT-PCR with the HTBI primer set. Each CDR3 protein is one row after TCRdb ran MiXCR on the multiplex PCR reads. Altogether 750,000 to 950,000 distinct CDR3 sequences are present, around 39% being singletons, with the ten largest covering about 8.9%. The sample comprised blood. The receptors derive from a man aged 18 to 30 with Graves' hyperthyroidism.

This clonotype has ten or more counts. V is TRBV12-3 or TRBV12-4 and J is TRBJ2-2; 11 nucleotides agree with TRBD1. The junction had 0 bases not matched to a gene; V was cut back by 4 bases and J by 5 bases. CDR3 length: 14 residues. CDR3 residues: CASSWDRGTGELFF. The CDR3 coding sequence is TGTGCCAGCAGTTGGGACAGGGGGACCGGGGAGCTGTTTTTT.

This clonotype has only a few counts. This chain connects TRBV20-1 to TRBJ2-5, with 10 positions matching TRBD2. The junction had 8 bases not matched to a gene; V was cut back by 0 bases and J by 7 bases. Germline assignment: CDR1 DFQATT and CDR2 SNEGSKA (reference sequence). The CDR3 totals 15 residues. The CDR3 protein is CSAREPSGSRGTQYF. In DNA, the CDR3 is TGCAGTGCTAGAGAACCTAGCGGGAGTAGGGGGACCCAGTACTTC.

This clonotype was detected many times. The rearrangement joins TRBV25-1 to TRBJ2-7; 11 nucleotides match TRBD1. After removal of 7 bases from V and 5 bases from J, the junction contained 13 bases not matched to a gene. CDR3 size: 16 residues. The germline V gene encodes CDR1 MGHDK and CDR2 SYGVNS. CDR3 bases: TGTGCCAGCACCACACAAGGACAGGGGGCGTACCACGAGCAGTACTTC. This codes for CASTTQGQGAYHEQYF.

The chain uses TRBV2 and TRBJ2-7, with D possibly matching TRBD2 (5 bases). The CDR3 runs 15 residues. CDR1 is SNHLY and CDR2 is FYNNEI in the germline V gene. Trimming took off 5 bases at V and 6 bases at J, with 20 bases between the two ends. The DNA for the CDR3 is TGTGCCAGCAGTTACACCCCCACCCTAGGAGGCGAGCAGTACTTC. Protein: CASSYTPTLGGEQYF.

The chain recombines TRBV4-1 with TRBJ2-7, with a possible D match to TRBD2 (5 bases). Trimming shortened V by 2 bases and J by 4 bases, and 6 bases separated the two germline ends. The CDR3 runs to 12 residues. Germline V gene sequence: CDR1 MGHRA, CDR2 YSYEKL. The CDR3 DNA reads TGCGCCAGCAGCCAATCGGGATACGAGCAGTACTTC. Amino acid sequence: CASSQSGYEQYF.

The V and J genes are TRBV5-6 and TRBJ2-5; D not resolved. V lost 4 bases, J lost 3 bases, and 13 bases lay in between. The CDR3 is 14 residues long. Per germline, CDR1 SGHDT and CDR2 YYEEEE. CDR3 protein: CASSSSFREETQYF. The DNA for the CDR3 is TGTGCCAGCAGCAGTAGCTTTAGGGAAGAGACCCAGTACTTC. Complete variable domain (other parts from reference TRBV5-6 and TRBJ2-5): DAGVTQSPTHLIKTRGQQVTLRCSPKSGHDTVSWYQQALGQGPQFIFQYYEEEERQRGNFPDRFSGHQFPNYSSELNVNALLLGDSALYLCASSSSFREETQYFGPGTRLLVL.

This clonotype came up many times. CDR3 sequence (DNA): TGTGCCAGTAGTATCGCGACAGGGTGGGACACTGAAGCTTTCTTT. Translated: CASSIATGWDTEAFF. The chain couples TRBV19 to TRBJ1-1; 7 bases fit TRBD1. Per the germline V gene, CDR1 is LNHDA and CDR2 is SQIVND (reference sequence). This CDR3 has 15 residues. The trim removed 3 bases at V and 3 bases at J, leaving 7 bases unmatched. The full variable domain, completed using reference TRBV19 and TRBJ1-1, is DGGITQSPKYLFRKEGQNVTLSCEQNLNHDAMYWYRQDPGQGLRLIYYSQIVNDFQKGDIAEGYSVSREKKESFPLTVTSAQKNPTAFYLCASSIATGWDTEAFFGQGTRLTVV.

This clonotype has just one count. V is TRBV15 and J is TRBJ2-7, with a possible D match to TRBD1 (6 bases). Per the germline V gene, CDR1 is LNHNV and CDR2 is YYDKDF (reference sequence). The CDR3 spans 16 residues. Trimming removed 5 bases at V and 2 bases at J, with 19 bases between. CDR3: CATSLGWGHNPYEQYF. The CDR3 coding sequence is TGTGCCACCAGCTTAGGATGGGGACACAATCCCTACGAGCAGTACTTC.

The chain links TRBV9 to TRBJ1-1, with no clear D. This CDR3 contains 14 residues. The germline V gene has CDR1 SGDLS and CDR2 YYNGEE. The V end was cut by 0 bases, the J end by 2 bases, with 8 bases between. The CDR3 loop is CASSVEGSNTEAFF. DNA for the CDR3: TGTGCCAGCAGCGTAGAAGGGTCCAACACTGAAGCTTTCTTT.

About this clonotype: One end of the junction is discordant with germline, which a read error may explain. The chain combines TRBV5-8 with TRBJ1-3, with D possibly TRBD1 on 5 matching bases. The CDR3 is 13 amino acids. Germline V CDR1 and CDR2: SGHTS, YDEGEE. The CDR3, as DNA: TGTTCCAGCAGCTTGGGGCTTGGAGACACCATATATTTT. Residues: CSSSLGLGDTIYF.

As for this clonotype: A much larger clone is a single base away; this may be a read error. The CDR3 is CASNDYEAFF. The CDR3 coding sequence is TGTGCCAGCAATGACTATGAAGCTTTCTTT. The chain couples TRBV2 to TRBJ1-1; no firm D call. Looked up from germline, CDR1 is SNHLY and CDR2 is FYNNEI. The CDR3 consists of 10 residues. Trimming stripped 7 bases from V and 7 bases from J, with 7 bases between.

The table lists this clonotype with a few counts. The chain uses TRBV20-1 and TRBJ1-2; D remains ambiguous. CDR1 and CDR2 from the germline V gene are DFQATT and SNEGSKA (reference sequence). CDR3 length equals 14 residues. Between the trimmed V and J ends, which lost 0 bases and 4 bases, there was a span of 12 bases. CDR3 sequence (DNA): TGCAGTGCTAGAGAACCGGGGAGAGGCTATGGCTACACCTTC. It specifies CSAREPGRGYGYTF.

Worth noting for this clonotype: With a much larger clone just one base away, this may be a read error. The chain joins TRBV19 to TRBJ1-5; D uncertain. V was cut by 5 bases and J by 2 bases, with 10 bases left in between. Germline assignment: CDR1 LNHDA and CDR2 SQIVND (reference sequence). This CDR3 spans 14 amino acids. This chain's CDR3 is CASSWSGGNQPQHF. The CDR3 region has the DNA TGTGCCAGTAGTTGGAGTGGAGGCAATCAGCCCCAGCATTTT.

The chain recombines TRBV7-3 with TRBJ2-5; the match to TRBD1 covers 7 bases. The V gene's germline CDR1 is SGHTA and CDR2 FQGTGA. CDR3 length: 16 residues. The ends lost 5 bases at V and 5 bases at J; junction bases unmatched: 14. CDR3 in DNA: TGTGCCAGCAGCCCAGACAGGGCTGGGAGCGGCGAGACCCAGTACTTC. Translation: CASSPDRAGSGETQYF.

The J gene is TRBJ1-2, the V gene TRBV12-5; D is uncertain. Trimming removed 7 bases at V and 4 bases at J, with 7 bases between. This CDR3 has 11 amino acids. The germline V gene has CDR1 LGHNT and CDR2 FRNRAP. The CDR3 loop reads CASAALYGYTF. CDR3 bases: TGTGCTAGTGCCGCCCTCTATGGCTACACCTTC.

This clonotype has more than one count but fewer than ten. At one end the junction does not follow the germline gene, possibly because of a read error. The genes are TRBV10-3 and TRBJ1-5; D is ambiguous. Germline V gene data show CDR1 as ENHRY and CDR2 as SYGVKD. This CDR3 region has 16 residues. CDR3 coding DNA: TGTGCCAGCAGTCCCGATCGGGAGACGGGCAATCAGCCCCAGCATTTT. It codes for CASSPDRETGNQPQHF.

This clonotype has more than one count but fewer than ten. The chain joins TRBV6-6 to TRBJ1-1; D perhaps matches TRBD1 (5 bases). This CDR3 has 14 amino acids. The V gene lost 6 bases and the J gene lost 5 bases, with 16 bases spanning the gap. The germline CDR1 and CDR2 sequences are MNHNY and SVGAGI (reference sequence). For the CDR3, the DNA is TGTGCCAGCAGCGACTCAGGGTGGAATACTGAAGCTTTCTTT. This gives the protein CASSDSGWNTEAFF.

Concerning this clonotype itself: This may come from a read error, since a much larger clone is one base off. The CDR3 protein is CATSRTSANRELFF. The DNA of the CDR3 is TGTGCCACCAGCCGGACTAGCGCTAACAGGGAGCTGTTTTTT. The chain employs TRBV24-1 and TRBJ2-2; 9 nucleotides agree with TRBD2. The CDR3 is 14 amino acids. The germline gives CDR1 KGHDR, CDR2 SFDVKD. With 7 bases clipped from V and 9 bases from J, the junction kept 8 bases outside the gene matches.

V usage is TRBV7-3 and J usage is TRBJ2-5, with 7 bases identical to TRBD1. The CDR3 loop spans 15 amino acids. Trimming at V came to 4 bases and at J to 5 bases, leaving 10 bases not matched to a gene. Germline V gene data show CDR1 as SGHTA and CDR2 as FQGTGA. In DNA, the CDR3 is TGTGCCAGCAGCTCCCTAGGGGGCTCCCAGGAGACCCAGTACTTC. This translates into CASSSLGGSQETQYF.

This clonotype was picked up many times. The V call is TRBV29-1, the J call TRBJ1-1, with D unresolved. This CDR3 contains 13 residues. Deletions cut 7 bases from V and 5 bases from J, with 17 bases between. Per the germline V gene, CDR1 is SQVTM and CDR2 is ANQGSEA. The DNA for the CDR3 is TGCAGCGCCGCCCCCCGGAGTGTGACTGAAGCTTTCTTT. Protein sequence: CSAAPRSVTEAFF.

This clonotype appeared a few times. The V call is TRBV7-9, the J call TRBJ2-7, with TRBD2 identical over 7 bases. J lost 6 bases, V lost 5 bases, and 7 bases had no gene match. From germline, CDR1 is SEHNR and CDR2 FQNEAQ (reference sequence). The CDR3 contains 13 residues. CDR3 amino acids: CASSDTGTTEQYF. In DNA, the CDR3 is TGTGCCAGCAGCGATACCGGGACTACCGAGCAGTACTTC.

V is TRBV29-1 and J is TRBJ1-2; 7 nucleotides align to TRBD1. CDR1 SQVTM and CDR2 ANQGSEA come from the germline V gene. This CDR3 comprises 12 residues. The V gene end was trimmed by 6 bases and the J gene end by 6 bases; junction bases not matched to a gene: 7. The CDR3 loop is CSVLDRADGYTF. Here the CDR3 DNA reads TGCAGCGTCCTCGACAGGGCGGATGGCTACACCTTC.

Only a few counts were recorded for this clonotype. The V call is TRBV6-5, the J call TRBJ2-2; D is unresolved. In germline, CDR1 is MNHEY, CDR2 SVGAGI. The CDR3 totals 14 residues. Trimming shortened V by 2 bases and J by 6 bases, and 10 bases separated the two germline ends. CDR3 coding DNA: TGTGCCAGCAGTTACGTCGCAGGATCCGGGGAGCTGTTTTTT. This codes for CASSYVAGSGELFF.

Many counts were recorded for this clonotype. The chain links TRBV25-1 to TRBJ1-1, with D perhaps matching TRBD1 (6 bases). Germline CDR1 MGHDK, CDR2 SYGVNS. The CDR3 is made up of 15 amino acids. Trimming pared 6 bases from V and 3 bases from J, leaving 17 bases between. The CDR3: CASSGRLQGDTEAFF. DNA of the CDR3: TGTGCCAGCAGCGGCCGATTACAGGGAGACACTGAAGCTTTCTTT. The full variable domain, with the rest looked up from reference TRBV25-1 and TRBJ1-1, is EADIYQTPRYLVIGTGKKITLECSQTMGHDKMYWYQQDPGMELHLIHYSYGVNSTEKGDLSSESTVSRIRTEHFPLTLESARPSHTSQYLCASSGRLQGDTEAFFGQGTRLTVV.

This clonotype was seen once. A much larger clone is a single base away; this may be a read error. CDR3 nucleotide sequence: TGTGCCACCAGCAGAGATCCCAACAGCCAAGAGACCCAGCACTTC. It translates to CATSRDPNSQETQHF. The J gene is TRBJ2-5, the V gene TRBV15; no clear D. The germline CDR1 and CDR2 sequences are LNHNV and YYDKDF (reference sequence). The CDR3 extends over 15 amino acids.

The sample holds a few counts of this clonotype. The V call is TRBV20-1, the J call TRBJ2-7; D assignment may be TRBD1 or TRBD2 (5 bases each). Germline-derived CDR1 and CDR2 are DFQATT and SNEGSKA (reference sequence). The ends were cut back, 0 bases at V and 2 bases at J, with 17 bases in the middle. This CDR3 has 16 residues. The CDR3 sequence is CSARDPGTINPYEQYF. The CDR3, as DNA: TGCAGTGCTAGAGATCCTGGGACCATAAACCCCTACGAGCAGTACTTC.

Turning to this clonotype: This sequence may be a read error, since a much larger clone differs from it by one base. The chain couples TRBV2 to TRBJ2-2, with TRBD1 as a possible D gene (5 bases). The germline gives CDR1 SNHLY, CDR2 FYNNEI. V dropped 6 bases and J dropped 4 bases, with 12 bases sitting between them. The CDR3 totals 14 residues. CDR3 DNA: TGTGCCAGCAGGGGTTGGGGCAGCACCGGGGAGCTGTTTTTT. This encodes CASRGWGSTGELFF.

The gene calls are TRBV9 and TRBJ1-5; 9 nucleotides match TRBD1. The ends lost 0 bases at V and 3 bases at J; junction bases unmatched: 4. In germline, CDR1 is SGDLS, CDR2 YYNGEE. This CDR3 is 16 amino acids long. CDR3 in amino acids: CASSVEGDRDNQPQHF. DNA of the CDR3: TGTGCCAGCAGCGTAGAGGGGGACAGGGACAATCAGCCCCAGCATTTT.

The chain joins TRBV7-6 to TRBJ1-3, with unresolved D. Trimming cost V 1 base and J 0 bases, with 7 bases left between them. This CDR3 region has 15 residues. Germline V CDR1 and CDR2: SGHVS, FNYEAQ. DNA for the CDR3: TGTGCCAGCAGCTTAGAACTTCGCTCTGGAAACACCATATATTTT. Protein: CASSLELRSGNTIYF.

CDR3 in DNA: TGCAGTGCTAAAAGGGGTGAGACCCAGTACTTC. Amino acids: CSAKRGETQYF. This chain uses TRBV20-1 with TRBJ2-5, with D possibly TRBD1 on 5 matching bases. Trimming removed 4 bases from V and 5 bases from J, with 8 bases in between. Germline V gene sequence: CDR1 DFQATT, CDR2 SNEGSKA (reference sequence). The CDR3 contains 11 residues.